What follows describes a single TCR beta chain. Its target is not known. This record comes from a study of cytomegalovirus exposure and HLA in healthy donors. Germline CDR1 is SGHAT and CDR2 is FQNNGV. The CDR3 is 14 residues long. V lost 0 bases, J lost 5 bases, and 10 bases lay in between. The PCR made use of 60 Vbeta and 13 Jbeta primers. Profiled with immunoSEQ multiplex PCR; TCRdb holds only in-frame clones, not every one. The sample comprises about 200,000 clones, 79% of which are singletons, and roughly 1.5% rests with the top ten. Study-wide findings and caveats: For TCR beta chains, V- and J-gene trimming was later linked to a missense DCLRE1C variant.

The sample consisted of PBMCs. This TCR was recovered from a girl under 18 in good health and CMV-seropositive. The rearrangement uses TRBV11-2 and TRBJ1-1; the D gene is possibly TRBD1 (6 bases). The CDR3 sequence is CASSLDQGRTEAFF. The CDR3 nucleotides read TGTGCCAGCAGCTTAGATCAGGGGAGAACTGAAGCTTTCTTT.